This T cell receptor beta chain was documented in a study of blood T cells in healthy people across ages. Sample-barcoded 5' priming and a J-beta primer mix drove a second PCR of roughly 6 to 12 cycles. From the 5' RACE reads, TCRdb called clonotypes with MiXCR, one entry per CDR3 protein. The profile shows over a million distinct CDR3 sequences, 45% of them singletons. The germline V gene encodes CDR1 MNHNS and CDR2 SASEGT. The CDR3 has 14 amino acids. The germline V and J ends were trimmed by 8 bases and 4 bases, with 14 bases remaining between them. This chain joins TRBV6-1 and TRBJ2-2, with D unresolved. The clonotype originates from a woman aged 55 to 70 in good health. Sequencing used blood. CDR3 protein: CASARQWSTGELFF. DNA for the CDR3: TGTGCCAGCGCAAGGCAGTGGAGCACCGGGGAGCTGTTTTTT.